This T cell receptor (beta chain) emerged from a study of cytomegalovirus exposure and HLA in healthy donors. Both 60 Vbeta primers and 13 Jbeta primers went into the PCR. Clones were read by immunoSEQ multiplex PCR, and TCRdb kept only the in-frame ones, dropping some. Here the sample spans around 150,000 clones, about 76% being singletons. Study-wide points: An ancestry cluster, one associated with Asian ancestry, reportedly showed fewer N-insertions than the approximately 720-donor mean in a later analysis. In vitro assays verified that three CMV-associated chains recognized CMV antigens specifically. It was in a later analysis that TCR association rates were seen to vary by HLA locus, highest for DRB1 and lowest for HLA-C.

For this clone: Its antigen is currently unknown.

The clonotype originates from a woman aged 40 to 55 in good health and CMV-seronegative. Sequenced sample: PBMCs.

The CDR3 is CAISETGYTDTQYF. Here the CDR3 DNA reads TGTGCCATCAGTGAGACAGGGTACACAGATACGCAGTATTTT. This chain links TRBV10-3 with TRBJ2-3; D might be TRBD1 (6 bases). Germline lookup yields CDR1 ENHRY and CDR2 SYGVKD. V lost 2 bases and J lost 2, with 8 bases in between. This CDR3 spans 14 amino acids.